The 14 T cell receptor beta chains below all came from one sample that was sequenced in a study of beta chain features in type 1 diabetes. Expressed TCRB transcripts were sequenced, since all the RNA that had been isolated was reverse transcribed. Produced via immunoSEQ multiplex PCR; TCRdb's table is partial and in-frame only. The data contain some 400,000 clones, over 12% of them singletons. The sample consisted of naive CD4+ T cells from blood. All receptors come from a woman in her late teens or twenties in good health.

This clone was counted a single time. The chain carries TRBV15 and TRBJ1-4; 9 bases align to TRBD1. Looked up from germline, CDR1 is LNHNV and CDR2 is YYDKDF (reference sequence). V dropped 3 bases and J dropped 5; count of bases not matched to a gene: 4. The CDR3 has 15 residues. Here the CDR3 DNA reads TGTGCCACCAGCAGGCCGACAGGGGGAAATGAAAAACTGTTTTTT. Translated, it gives CATSRPTGGNEKLFF.

This clone was seen only a few times. The CDR3 sequence is CASSQDMQREQYF. CDR3 DNA: TGCGCCAGCAGCCAAGACATGCAGCGTGAGCAGTACTTC. V and J are TRBV4-3 and TRBJ2-7, with D unclear. Trimming shortened V by 0 bases and J by 7 bases, and 10 bases separated the two germline ends. The CDR3 sequence is 13 residues long. Germline V CDR1 and CDR2: LGHNA, YSLEER.

CDR3 nucleotide sequence: TGTGCCAGTAGTGAGTTCTCCGAGCAGTACTTC. This codes for CASSEFSEQYF. The chain carries TRBV19 and TRBJ2-7, with D hard to call. V was cut by 5 bases and J by 6 bases, with 8 bases left in between. CDR1 is LNHDA and CDR2 is SQIVND in the germline V gene (reference sequence). CDR3 length: 11 residues.

This chain connects TRBV5-4 to TRBJ2-2, with D possibly TRBD1 on 6 matching bases. Germline assignment: CDR1 SGHNT and CDR2 YYREEE (reference sequence). Trimming pared 3 bases from V and 2 bases from J, leaving 17 bases between. The CDR3 length is 17 residues. The CDR3 protein is CASSWDSVGGNTGELFF. The CDR3 bases are TGTGCCAGCAGCTGGGATTCTGTAGGGGGAAACACCGGGGAGCTGTTTTTT.

This clone was found a few times. The V and J genes are TRBV25-1 and TRBJ2-5; D is possibly TRBD2 (6 bases). The germline gives CDR1 MGHDK, CDR2 SYGVNS. With 4 bases removed from V and 2 bases from J, the gap between germline ends came to 14 bases. The CDR3 extends over 15 amino acids. CDR3 DNA: TGTGCCAGCAGTGGGTTCGACGGGACTCAAGAGACCCAGTACTTC. It encodes CASSGFDGTQETQYF. The variable domain in full, completed from reference TRBV25-1 and TRBJ2-5, reads EADIYQTPRYLVIGTGKKITLECSQTMGHDKMYWYQQDPGMELHLIHYSYGVNSTEKGDLSSESTVSRIRTEHFPLTLESARPSHTSQYLCASSGFDGTQETQYFGPGTRLLVL.

The gene calls are TRBV30 and TRBJ1-1; D is ambiguous. This CDR3 has 13 residues. Germline V gene data show CDR1 as GTSNPN and CDR2 as SVGIG (reference sequence). Between the trimmed V and J ends, which lost 2 bases and 0 bases, there was a span of 7 bases. The CDR3 loop reads CAWSRYLNTEAFF. The CDR3 DNA sequence: TGTGCCTGGAGTCGATACTTGAACACTGAAGCTTTCTTT.

This clone was counted between two and nine times. The J gene is TRBJ2-1, the V gene TRBV30; 7 nucleotides agree with TRBD1. Germline loops: CDR1 GTSNPN, CDR2 SVGIG (reference sequence). The V and J ends lost 5 bases and 1 base, in that order; junction bases with no gene match: 2. This CDR3 contains 13 residues. The CDR3 sequence: CAWHRGSYNEQFF. The DNA for the CDR3 is TGTGCCTGGCACAGGGGTTCCTACAATGAGCAGTTCTTC.

This clone was seen a handful of times. V and J are TRBV30 and TRBJ1-1; 8 bases are shared with TRBD1. Trimming at V came to 1 base and at J to 5 bases, leaving 6 bases not matched to a gene. In germline, CDR1 is GTSNPN, CDR2 SVGIG (reference sequence). The CDR3 sequence is 14 residues long. The CDR3 loop reads CAWSATGQGTEAFF. The CDR3 coding sequence is TGTGCCTGGAGTGCAACCGGACAGGGAACTGAAGCTTTCTTT.

The chain is built from TRBV28 and TRBJ1-2; no definite D call. From germline, CDR1 is MDHEN and CDR2 SYDVKM. This CDR3 is 13 amino acids long. V lost 8 bases and J 4 bases, leaving 14 bases between the germline ends. The CDR3 is CASGIDPVYGYTF. In DNA, the CDR3 is TGTGCCAGCGGTATAGATCCTGTCTATGGCTACACCTTC.

This clone was recorded a few times. The rearrangement links TRBV7-9 to TRBJ2-1; D is uncertain. This CDR3 spans 12 amino acids. Deletions cut 3 bases from V and 8 bases from J, with 8 bases between. Germline CDR1 is SEHNR and CDR2 is FQNEAQ (reference sequence). The chain's CDR3 is CASSFASYEQFF. In DNA form, the CDR3 reads TGTGCCAGCAGCTTTGCGAGCTATGAGCAGTTCTTC.

The chain recombines TRBV6-5 with TRBJ2-3; 11 nucleotides line up with TRBD2. The CDR3 is 16 amino acids. The germline CDR1 and CDR2 sequences are MNHEY and SVGAGI. Trimming took 1 base from V and 5 from J; bases not matched to a gene: 5. As DNA, the CDR3 is TGTGCCAGCAGTTACTTGACTAGCGGGGCAGAAGATACGCAGTATTTT. Protein sequence: CASSYLTSGAEDTQYF.

This chain joins TRBV27 and TRBJ2-5; 8 bases match TRBD1. Germline V gives CDR1 MNHEY, CDR2 SMNVEV (reference sequence). This CDR3 spans 15 amino acids. The junction had 8 bases not matched to a gene; V was cut back by 4 bases and J by 4 bases. CDR3 amino acids: CASSSRQGRAETQYF. In DNA, the CDR3 is TGTGCCAGCAGTTCCCGACAGGGGAGAGCAGAGACCCAGTACTTC.

A few counts support this clone. The chain couples TRBV5-1 to TRBJ2-1; 14 bases match TRBD2. CDR3 length equals 14 residues. V lost 4 bases to trimming and J lost 12 bases; unmatched junction nucleotides: 6. The germline V gene encodes CDR1 SGHRS and CDR2 YFSETQ. CDR3 in DNA: TGCGCCAGCAGCCCGGGACTAGCGGGAGTGCGGCAGTTCTTC. Its translation is CASSPGLAGVRQFF. Complete variable domain (other parts from reference TRBV5-1 and TRBJ2-1): KAGVTQTPRYLIKTRGQQVTLSCSPISGHRSVSWYQQTPGQGLQFLFEYFSETQRNKGNFPGRFSGRQFSNSRSEMNVSTLELGDSALYLCASSPGLAGVRQFFGPGTRLTVL.

CDR3 residues: CASSHLGLAGSAYEQYF. The CDR3 bases are TGTGCCAGCAGCCACCTTGGACTAGCGGGCTCTGCCTACGAGCAGTACTTC. The gene calls are TRBV11-2 and TRBJ2-7, with 11 bases lining up with TRBD2. CDR1 and CDR2 (germline): SGHAT, FQNNGV. Trimming cost V 5 bases and J 2 bases; bases outside gene matches: 11. The CDR3 is made up of 17 amino acids. Full variable domain (rest looked up from reference TRBV11-2 and TRBJ2-7): EAGVAQSPRYKIIEKRQSVAFWCNPISGHATLYWYQQILGQGPKLLIQFQNNGVVDDSQLPKDRFSAERLKGVDSTLKIQPAKLEDSAVYLCASSHLGLAGSAYEQYFGPGTRLTVT.